The 17 T cell receptor beta chains reported below all come from one sample, sequenced in a study of blood T cell repertoires in COVID-19. Profiled with immunoSEQ multiplex PCR; TCRdb holds only in-frame clones, not every one. The sample lists around 450,000 clones, 85% to 90% seen once, with more than 4% in the top ten. The sequenced sample was peripheral blood. These receptors all stem from a woman in her twenties or thirties with acute or convalescent COVID-19.

This chain joins TRBV2 and TRBJ1-1; D not resolved. CDR3 size: 13 residues. Deletions cut 8 bases from V and 1 base from J, with 11 bases between. Germline values: CDR1 SNHLY, CDR2 FYNNEI. The CDR3 DNA sequence: TGTGCCAGCTTCGAGCTGAGGAACACTGAAGCTTTCTTT. Encoded protein: CASFELRNTEAFF.

This sequence joins TRBV28 and TRBJ2-5, with D maybe TRBD2 (6 bases). CDR3 length equals 14 residues. Trimming took off 6 bases at V and 5 bases at J, with 16 bases between the two ends. Germline V gene sequence: CDR1 MDHEN, CDR2 SYDVKM. The CDR3 sequence: CASSYRDFWETQYF. The DNA for the CDR3 is TGTGCCAGCAGCTATCGGGACTTTTGGGAGACCCAGTACTTC.

V is TRBV5-1 and J is TRBJ1-1, with D perhaps TRBD1 (5 bases). V was cut by 3 bases and J by 3 bases, with 12 bases left in between. Germline V gene lookup returns CDR1 SGHRS and CDR2 YFSETQ. The CDR3 consists of 14 residues. The CDR3 nucleotides read TGCGCCAGCAGCTCCGGGACTGCAGACACTGAAGCTTTCTTT. Its translation is CASSSGTADTEAFF.

The rearrangement joins TRBV9 to TRBJ2-2; a possible D gene is TRBD2 (6 bases). V was pared by 5 bases and J by 1 base, with 12 bases between. The CDR3 has 15 amino acids. Germline V gene sequence: CDR1 SGDLS, CDR2 YYNGEE. The CDR3 reads CASRATSENTGELFF. In DNA, the CDR3 is TGTGCCAGCAGGGCGACTAGTGAGAACACCGGGGAGCTGTTTTTT.

The chain is built from TRBV5-1 and TRBJ1-4; D not certain. With 0 bases removed from V and 5 bases from J, the gap between germline ends came to 8 bases. The germline gives CDR1 SGHRS, CDR2 YFSETQ. The length of the CDR3 is 14 residues. The CDR3 nucleotides are TGCGCCAGCAGCTTGGGAGGGAGGAATGAAAAACTGTTTTTT. It specifies CASSLGGRNEKLFF.

This chain connects TRBV3-1 (or the pseudogene TRBV3-2) to TRBJ2-1; 8 bases match TRBD2. This CDR3 is 18 amino acids long. The germline V gene encodes CDR1 LGHDT and CDR2 YNNKEL (reference sequence). Germline trimming cut 1 base from V and 0 bases from J; bases unmatched to any gene: 8. The CDR3 sequence: CASSQAPGGESSYNEQFF. The CDR3 DNA is TGTGCCAGCAGCCAAGCCCCCGGGGGGGAGAGCTCCTACAATGAGCAGTTCTTC.

V usage is TRBV4-1 and J usage is TRBJ1-1; D perhaps matches TRBD1 (6 bases). Germline lookup yields CDR1 MGHRA and CDR2 YSYEKL. With 8 bases removed from V and 7 bases from J, the gap between germline ends came to 14 bases. This CDR3 contains 12 residues. The CDR3 DNA is TGCGCCAGCTCACAAAGGGGGAGTGAAGCTTTCTTT. This codes for CASSQRGSEAFF.

This clone was seen a handful of times. The chain has TRBV30 and TRBJ1-1; D is unresolved. The ends were cut back, 4 bases at V and 1 base at J, with 13 bases in the middle. This CDR3 is built from 14 residues. Germline CDR1 is GTSNPN and CDR2 is SVGIG (reference sequence). As DNA, the CDR3 is TGTGCCTGGATAAAGGCGCGGAGGAACACTGAAGCTTTCTTT. This sequence encodes CAWIKARRNTEAFF.

The chain links TRBV3-1 (or the pseudogene TRBV3-2) to TRBJ1-2; TRBD1 might be the D (6 bases). Germline CDR1 reads LGHDT; CDR2 reads YNNKEL (reference sequence). With 1 base removed from V and 4 bases from J, the gap between germline ends came to 13 bases. The CDR3 runs 15 residues. CDR3 sequence reads: CASSQGDKIGYGYTF. In DNA, the CDR3 is TGTGCCAGCAGCCAAGGGGACAAAATAGGCTATGGCTACACCTTC.

The chain has TRBV5-8 and TRBJ2-1; D gene uncertain. This CDR3 is built from 15 residues. Between the trimmed V and J ends, which lost 4 bases and 4 bases, there was a span of 15 bases. From germline, CDR1 is SGHTS and CDR2 YDEGEE. The CDR3 DNA is TGTGCCAGCAGCCCGATCAAAAACAGATACAATGAGCAGTTCTTC. The encoded protein is CASSPIKNRYNEQFF.

The rearrangement uses TRBV12-3 or TRBV12-4 and TRBJ2-3; D is uncertain. Deletions cut 2 bases from V and 4 bases from J, with 4 bases between. The length of the CDR3 is 12 residues. For the CDR3, the DNA is TGTGCCAGCAGTTTACAATCAGATACGCAGTATTTT. Its translation: CASSLQSDTQYF.

The chain couples TRBV2 to TRBJ2-1; 10 bases map to TRBD2. Germline V gene data show CDR1 as SNHLY and CDR2 as FYNNEI. V was clipped by 6 bases and J by 3 bases; unmatched bases: 8. This CDR3 has 16 residues. The CDR3 here is CASSPLAGTLYNEQFF. The DNA for the CDR3 is TGTGCCAGCAGCCCACTAGCGGGGACCCTCTACAATGAGCAGTTCTTC.

The rearrangement uses TRBV5-1 and TRBJ1-2, with D possibly being TRBD1 (6 bases). The germline V gene encodes CDR1 SGHRS and CDR2 YFSETQ. V lost 4 bases to trimming and J lost 7 bases, with 17 bases between them. This CDR3 has 14 residues. CDR3: CASSTQGGVSGYTF. As DNA, the CDR3 is TGCGCCAGCAGCACCCAAGGGGGGGTGAGTGGCTACACCTTC.

The chain is built from TRBV28 and TRBJ1-5, with D hard to call. V gave up 6 bases and J gave up 3 bases, with 12 bases separating them. The CDR3 spans 14 residues. CDR1 is MDHEN and CDR2 is SYDVKM in the germline V gene. The CDR3 DNA follows: TGTGCCAGCAGCCAGCCAGGCCTCAATCAGCCCCAGCATTTT. Translated: CASSQPGLNQPQHF.

This clone has a handful of counts. The rearrangement uses TRBV10-1 and TRBJ2-7; 7 bases fit TRBD1. V dropped 3 bases and J dropped 5; count of bases not matched to a gene: 7. Germline V gene lookup returns CDR1 WNHNN and CDR2 SYGVQD (reference sequence). The CDR3 has 14 amino acids. As DNA, the CDR3 is TGCGCCAGCAGTGACGGGACAGTTACCAACGAGCAGTACTTC. Amino acid sequence: CASSDGTVTNEQYF.

The gene calls are TRBV27 and TRBJ2-1; TRBD2 agrees at 12 bases. V lost 4 bases to trimming and J lost 13 bases; unmatched junction nucleotides: 8. Germline loops: CDR1 MNHEY, CDR2 SMNVEV (reference sequence). The CDR3 extends over 14 amino acids. The CDR3: CASSSSSGGAPQFF. The CDR3 region has the DNA TGTGCCAGCAGTTCCTCTAGCGGGGGGGCGCCACAGTTCTTC.

V and J are TRBV5-4 and TRBJ2-1; 8 bases fit TRBD1. The CDR3 loop spans 14 amino acids. CDR1 and CDR2 from the germline V gene are SGHNT and YYREEE (reference sequence). The ends lost 3 bases at V and 2 bases at J; junction bases unmatched: 1. The chain's CDR3 is CASSWTGTYNEQFF. In DNA form, the CDR3 reads TGTGCCAGCAGCTGGACAGGGACCTACAATGAGCAGTTCTTC.